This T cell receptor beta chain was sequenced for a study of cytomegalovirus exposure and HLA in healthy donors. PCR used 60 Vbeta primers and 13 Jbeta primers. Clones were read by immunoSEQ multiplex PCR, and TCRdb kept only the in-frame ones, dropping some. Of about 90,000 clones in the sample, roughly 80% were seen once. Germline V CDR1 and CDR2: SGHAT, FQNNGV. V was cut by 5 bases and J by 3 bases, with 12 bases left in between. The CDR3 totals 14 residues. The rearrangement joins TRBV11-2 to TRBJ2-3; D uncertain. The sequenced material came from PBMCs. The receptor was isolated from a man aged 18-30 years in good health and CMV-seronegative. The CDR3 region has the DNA TGTGCCAGCAGCCGGAACGGGTTTACAGATACGCAGTATTTT. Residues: CASSRNGFTDTQYF.